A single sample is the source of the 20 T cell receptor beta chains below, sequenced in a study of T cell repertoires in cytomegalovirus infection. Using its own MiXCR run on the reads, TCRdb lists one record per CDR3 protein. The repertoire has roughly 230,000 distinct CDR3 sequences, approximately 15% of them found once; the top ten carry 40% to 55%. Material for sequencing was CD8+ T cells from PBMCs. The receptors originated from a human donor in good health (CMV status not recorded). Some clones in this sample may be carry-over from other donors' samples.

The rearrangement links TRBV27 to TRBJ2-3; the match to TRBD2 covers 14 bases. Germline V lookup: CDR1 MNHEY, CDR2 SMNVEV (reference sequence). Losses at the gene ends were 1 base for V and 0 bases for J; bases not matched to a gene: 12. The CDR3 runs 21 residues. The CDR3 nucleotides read TGTGCCAGCAGTTTATTCCCAGGACTAGCGGGGGGCCTTTCTAGCACAGATACGCAGTATTTT. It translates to CASSLFPGLAGGLSSTDTQYF.

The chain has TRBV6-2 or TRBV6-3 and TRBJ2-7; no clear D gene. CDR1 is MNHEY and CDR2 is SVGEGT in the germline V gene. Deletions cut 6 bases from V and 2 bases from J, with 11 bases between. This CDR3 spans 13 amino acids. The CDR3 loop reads CASSSPLPYEQYF. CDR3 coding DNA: TGTGCCAGCAGCTCCCCTCTGCCCTACGAGCAGTACTTC.

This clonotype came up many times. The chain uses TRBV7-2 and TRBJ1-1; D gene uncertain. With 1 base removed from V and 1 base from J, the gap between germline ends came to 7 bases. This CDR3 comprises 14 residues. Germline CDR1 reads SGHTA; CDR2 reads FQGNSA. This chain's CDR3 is CASSLVSGNTEAFF. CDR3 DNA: TGTGCCAGCAGCTTAGTTTCCGGGAACACTGAAGCTTTCTTT. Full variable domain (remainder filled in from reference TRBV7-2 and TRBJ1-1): GAGVSQSPSNKVTEKGKDVELRCDPISGHTALYWYRQSLGQGLEFLIYFQGNSAPDKSGLPSDRFSAERTGGSVSTLTIQRTQQEDSAVYLCASSLVSGNTEAFFGQGTRLTVV.

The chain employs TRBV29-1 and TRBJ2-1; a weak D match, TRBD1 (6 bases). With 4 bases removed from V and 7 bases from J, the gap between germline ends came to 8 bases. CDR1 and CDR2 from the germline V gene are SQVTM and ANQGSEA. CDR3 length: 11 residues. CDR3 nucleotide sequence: TGCAGCGTTGCAGGGGATAATGAGCAGTTCTTC. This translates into CSVAGDNEQFF.

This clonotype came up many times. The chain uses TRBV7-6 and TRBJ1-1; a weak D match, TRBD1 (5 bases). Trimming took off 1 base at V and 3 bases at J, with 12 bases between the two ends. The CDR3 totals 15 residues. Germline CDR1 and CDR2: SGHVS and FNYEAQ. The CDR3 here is CASSLGGPGDTEAFF. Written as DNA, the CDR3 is TGTGCCAGCAGCTTAGGGGGACCCGGTGACACTGAAGCTTTCTTT.

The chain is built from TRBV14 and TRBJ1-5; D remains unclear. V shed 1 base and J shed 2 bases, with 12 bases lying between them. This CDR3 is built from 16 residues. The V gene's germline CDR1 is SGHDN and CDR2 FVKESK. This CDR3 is CASSQAVGSGNQPQHF. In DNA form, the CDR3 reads TGTGCCAGCAGCCAAGCCGTTGGGTCCGGCAATCAGCCCCAGCATTTT.

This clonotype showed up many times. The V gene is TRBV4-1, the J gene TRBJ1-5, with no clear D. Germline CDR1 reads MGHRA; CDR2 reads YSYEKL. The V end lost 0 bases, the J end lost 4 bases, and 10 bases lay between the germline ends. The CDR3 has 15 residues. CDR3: CASSQDFPGNQPQHF. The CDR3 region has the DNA TGCGCCAGCAGCCAAGATTTTCCCGGGAATCAGCCCCAGCATTTT.

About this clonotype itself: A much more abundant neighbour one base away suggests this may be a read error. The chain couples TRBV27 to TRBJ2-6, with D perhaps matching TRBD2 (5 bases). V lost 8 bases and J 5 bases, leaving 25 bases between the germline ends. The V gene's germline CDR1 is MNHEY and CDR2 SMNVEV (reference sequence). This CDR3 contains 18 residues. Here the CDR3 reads CASGPRGFRSSRANVLTF. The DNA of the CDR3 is TGTGCCAGCGGACCCCGAGGGTTTAGGTCTTCTAGGGCCAACGTCCTGACTTTC.

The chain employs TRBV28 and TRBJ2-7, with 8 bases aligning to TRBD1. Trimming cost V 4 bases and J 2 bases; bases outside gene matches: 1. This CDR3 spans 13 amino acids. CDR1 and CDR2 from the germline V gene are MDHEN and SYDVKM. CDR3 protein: CASSYRGTYEQYF. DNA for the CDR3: TGTGCCAGCAGTTACAGGGGGACCTACGAGCAGTACTTC.

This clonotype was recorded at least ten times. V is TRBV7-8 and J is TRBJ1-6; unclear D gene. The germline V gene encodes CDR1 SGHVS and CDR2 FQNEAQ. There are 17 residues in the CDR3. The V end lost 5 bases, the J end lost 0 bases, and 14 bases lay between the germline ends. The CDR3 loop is CASSPYTPSSYNSPLHF. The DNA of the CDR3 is TGTGCCAGCAGCCCCTACACTCCGAGCTCCTATAATTCACCCCTCCACTTT.

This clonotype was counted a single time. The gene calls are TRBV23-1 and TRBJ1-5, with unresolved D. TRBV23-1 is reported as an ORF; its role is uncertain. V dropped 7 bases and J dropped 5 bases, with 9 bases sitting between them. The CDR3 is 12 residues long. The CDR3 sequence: CASNGSHQPQHF. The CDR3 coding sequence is TGCGCCAGCAACGGGTCCCATCAGCCCCAGCATTTT.

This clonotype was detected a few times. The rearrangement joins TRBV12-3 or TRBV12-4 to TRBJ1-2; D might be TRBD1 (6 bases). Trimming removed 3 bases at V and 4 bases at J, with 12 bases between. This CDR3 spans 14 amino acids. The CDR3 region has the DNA TGTGCCAGCAGTTTTGGCGACAGGAGCTATGGCTACACCTTC. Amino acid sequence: CASSFGDRSYGYTF.

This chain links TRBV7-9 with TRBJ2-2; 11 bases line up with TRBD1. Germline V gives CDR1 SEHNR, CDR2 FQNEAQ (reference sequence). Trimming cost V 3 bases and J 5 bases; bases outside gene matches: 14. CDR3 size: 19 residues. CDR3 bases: TGTGCCAGCAGCTTCCTCCCGGGACAGGGGGACTGGGCAACCGGGGAGCTGTTTTTT. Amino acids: CASSFLPGQGDWATGELFF.

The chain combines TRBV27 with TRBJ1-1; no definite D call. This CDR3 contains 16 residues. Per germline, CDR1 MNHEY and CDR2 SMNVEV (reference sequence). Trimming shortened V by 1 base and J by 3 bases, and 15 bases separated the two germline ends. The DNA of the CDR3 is TGTGCCAGCAGTTTATATTGGTCCAGGACGTACACTGAAGCTTTCTTT. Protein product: CASSLYWSRTYTEAFF.

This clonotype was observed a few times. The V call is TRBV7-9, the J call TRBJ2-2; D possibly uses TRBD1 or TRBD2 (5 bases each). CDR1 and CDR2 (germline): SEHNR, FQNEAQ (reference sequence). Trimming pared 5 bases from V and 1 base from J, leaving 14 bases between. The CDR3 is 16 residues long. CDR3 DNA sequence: TGTGCCAGCAGCGCCACCGGGACCCAGAACACCGGGGAGCTGTTTTTT. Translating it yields CASSATGTQNTGELFF.

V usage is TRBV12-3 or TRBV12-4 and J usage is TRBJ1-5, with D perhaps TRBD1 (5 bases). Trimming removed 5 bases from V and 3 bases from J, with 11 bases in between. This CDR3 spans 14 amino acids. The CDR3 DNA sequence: TGTGCCAGCAGTCCTCGGGGCTACAATCAGCCCCAGCATTTT. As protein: CASSPRGYNQPQHF.

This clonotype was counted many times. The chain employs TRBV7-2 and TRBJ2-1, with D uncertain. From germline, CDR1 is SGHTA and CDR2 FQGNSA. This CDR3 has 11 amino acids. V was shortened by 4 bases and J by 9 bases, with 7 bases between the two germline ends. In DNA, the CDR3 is TGTGCCAGCAGCTCCTGGGGTGAGCAGTTCTTC. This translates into CASSSWGEQFF.

CDR3 nucleotides: TGCGCCAGCAGCCACTGGGGGACGGGGACTGAAGCTTTCTTT. Amino acid sequence: CASSHWGTGTEAFF. This sequence joins TRBV4-3 and TRBJ1-1; D is perhaps TRBD1 (5 bases). The CDR3 extends over 14 amino acids. CDR1 is LGHNA and CDR2 is YSLEER in the germline V gene. V lost 3 bases and J lost 5, with 13 bases in between.

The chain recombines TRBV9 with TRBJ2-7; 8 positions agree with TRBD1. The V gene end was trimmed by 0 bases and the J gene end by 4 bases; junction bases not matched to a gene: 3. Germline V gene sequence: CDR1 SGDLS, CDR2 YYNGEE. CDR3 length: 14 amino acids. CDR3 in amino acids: CASSVGQGNYEQYF. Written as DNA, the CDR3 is TGTGCCAGCAGCGTAGGACAGGGGAATTACGAGCAGTACTTC.

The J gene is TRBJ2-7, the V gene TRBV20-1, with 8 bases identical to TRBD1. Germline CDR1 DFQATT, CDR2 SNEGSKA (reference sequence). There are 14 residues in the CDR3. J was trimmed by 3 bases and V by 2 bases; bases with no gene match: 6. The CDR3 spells CSARYPTGGYEQYF. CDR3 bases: TGCAGTGCTAGATACCCCACAGGGGGCTACGAGCAGTACTTC.